These 23 T cell receptor beta chains came from one sample sequenced in a study of vaccination effects on CD4 cells after COVID-19. Antigen-specific CD4+ T cell clonotypes were called by their expansion after viral peptide-pool culture in ViraFEST. After roughly 9 days in culture, the CD4+ T cells were isolated. Participants got two doses of BNT162b2 or mRNA-1273 vaccine. Their cognate antigens are unknown. Sequencing used immunoSEQ multiplex PCR; TCRdb keeps in-frame clones, though not all of them. There are tens of thousands of clones in the sample; just under 85% occur only once, and less than 2% lies in the top ten. Specimen: CD4+ T cells from PBMCs cultured with HCoV-NL63 spike peptides, collected after COVID-19 vaccination. The receptors shown here come from a human donor who received a COVID-19 vaccine. Some clones in this sample may be carry-over from other donors' samples.

The chain recombines TRBV6-6 with TRBJ1-2, with a possible D match to TRBD1 (6 bases). Germline CDR1 reads MNHNY; CDR2 reads SVGAGI (reference sequence). This CDR3 is built from 15 residues. Trimming cost V 2 bases and J 7 bases, with 17 bases left between them. The DNA for the CDR3 is TGTGCCAGCAGTTACGAGGGGGTCGTACGACTTGGCTACACCTTC. Residues: CASSYEGVVRLGYTF.

DNA of the CDR3: TGCGCCAGCAGCTTGGGGGACAGGGCCAACACCGGGGAGCTGTTTTTT. Protein sequence: CASSLGDRANTGELFF. J is TRBJ2-2 and V is TRBV5-1; TRBD1 matches at 9 bases. The CDR3 spans 16 residues. V shed 0 bases, J shed 2 bases, and the junction held 2 bases outside the gene matches. Germline V gene data show CDR1 as SGHRS and CDR2 as YFSETQ.

This clone has more than one count but fewer than ten. The chain links TRBV29-1 to TRBJ1-1, with D unresolved. The CDR3 covers 10 residues. The ends were cut back, 5 bases at V and 1 base at J, with 2 bases in the middle. In germline, CDR1 is SQVTM, CDR2 ANQGSEA. CDR3 coding DNA: TGCAGCGTTCGGAACACTGAAGCTTTCTTT. Amino acid sequence: CSVRNTEAFF.

The J gene is TRBJ2-5, the V gene TRBV6-5, with D uncertain. This CDR3 has 12 residues. Germline CDR1 is MNHEY and CDR2 is SVGAGI. Deletions cut 5 bases from V and 6 bases from J, with 10 bases between. The CDR3 is CASSLLLKTQYF. CDR3 nucleotides: TGTGCCAGCAGTCTCCTTTTAAAGACCCAGTACTTC.

A few counts support this clone. The chain employs TRBV10-2 and TRBJ1-2; no firm D call. Germline V gene lookup returns CDR1 WSHSY and CDR2 SAAADI. The CDR3 is made up of 14 amino acids. Deletions cut 6 bases from V and 1 base from J, with 12 bases between. CDR3 protein: CASSLGTVNYGYTF. The CDR3 DNA is TGCGCCAGCAGCCTGGGAACAGTTAACTATGGCTACACCTTC.

This sequence joins TRBV28 and TRBJ1-1, with D tentatively TRBD1 (5 bases). V was cut by 2 bases and J by 10 bases, with 11 bases left in between. Germline V gene sequence: CDR1 MDHEN, CDR2 SYDVKM. CDR3 length: 12 residues. The CDR3: CASSLAQGRAFF. The CDR3 bases are TGTGCCAGCAGTTTAGCGCAGGGTCGAGCTTTCTTT.

The rearrangement uses TRBV7-2 and TRBJ1-1; D is ambiguous. Trimming removed 0 bases from V and 5 bases from J, with 7 bases in between. Germline V lookup: CDR1 SGHTA, CDR2 FQGNSA. The CDR3 is 13 amino acids. Here the CDR3 reads CASSLARETEAFF. Here the CDR3 DNA reads TGTGCCAGCAGCTTAGCGAGAGAGACTGAAGCTTTCTTT.

V usage is TRBV5-5 and J usage is TRBJ1-1; 8 nucleotides agree with TRBD1. V was clipped by 5 bases and J by 4 bases; unmatched bases: 7. Germline CDR1 and CDR2: SGHKS and YYEKEE (reference sequence). CDR3 length: 14 amino acids. CDR3 sequence: CASRSTGDGTEAFF. In DNA form, the CDR3 reads TGTGCCAGCAGGTCGACAGGGGACGGCACTGAAGCTTTCTTT.

V usage is TRBV14 and J usage is TRBJ2-2; D remains unclear. The germline V and J ends were trimmed by 3 bases and 6 bases, with 14 bases remaining between them. Germline V lookup: CDR1 SGHDN, CDR2 FVKESK. The CDR3 has 15 residues. The CDR3 DNA reads as TGTGCCAGCAGCCATGTCGCCTTACGGTCCGGGGAGCTGTTTTTT. It is translated as CASSHVALRSGELFF. Supplemented by reference TRBV14 and TRBJ2-2, the full variable domain reads EAGVTQFPSHSVIEKGQTVTLRCDPISGHDNLYWYRRVMGKEIKFLLHFVKESKQDESGMPNNRFLAERTGGTYSTLKVQPAELEDSGVYFCASSHVALRSGELFFGEGSRLTVL.

V is TRBV5-4 and J is TRBJ2-1; no reliable D call. The CDR3 sequence is 14 residues long. Germline V gene sequence: CDR1 SGHNT, CDR2 YYREEE (reference sequence). V was cut by 0 bases and J by 8 bases, with 12 bases left in between. The CDR3 nucleotides are TGTGCCAGCAGCTTGGACACCCGTTCAGATGAGCAGTTCTTC. Translation: CASSLDTRSDEQFF.

The V call is TRBV4-1, the J call TRBJ2-2; the D is unclear. There are 15 residues in the CDR3. V was shortened by 4 bases and J by 7 bases, with 16 bases between the two germline ends. CDR1 is MGHRA, CDR2 YSYEKL, per germline. CDR3 protein: CASSPLGRAGGELFF. Written as DNA, the CDR3 is TGCGCCAGCAGCCCCCTAGGTCGGGCTGGCGGGGAGCTGTTTTTT.

This clone showed up just once. The chain links TRBV6-2 or TRBV6-3 to TRBJ2-2; D unclear. The CDR3 contains 12 residues. Trimming took 5 bases from V and 2 from J, leaving 3 bases between them. Germline lookup yields CDR1 MNHEY and CDR2 SVGEGT. The CDR3 spells CASSANTGELFF. CDR3 in DNA: TGTGCCAGCAGTGCTAACACCGGGGAGCTGTTTTTT.

The CDR3 bases are TGTGCCGGCCGAAATACAGGGAGAGAGACCCAGTACTTC. Translated, it gives CAGRNTGRETQYF. V is TRBV28 and J is TRBJ2-5, with D maybe TRBD1 (6 bases). The CDR3 covers 13 residues. The germline V gene encodes CDR1 MDHEN and CDR2 SYDVKM. V shed 11 bases and J shed 4 bases, with 17 bases lying between them.

V and J are TRBV5-1 and TRBJ2-2, with a possible D match to TRBD2 (6 bases). The germline gives CDR1 SGHRS, CDR2 YFSETQ. V lost 5 bases and J lost 5, with 19 bases in between. The CDR3 consists of 16 residues. For the CDR3, the DNA is TGCGCCAGCAGTTATACTAGCTCCGGTTTTACCGGGGAGCTGTTTTTT. This codes for CASSYTSSGFTGELFF. The full variable domain, rest sourced from reference TRBV5-1 and TRBJ2-2, is KAGVTQTPRYLIKTRGQQVTLSCSPISGHRSVSWYQQTPGQGLQFLFEYFSETQRNKGNFPGRFSGRQFSNSRSEMNVSTLELGDSALYLCASSYTSSGFTGELFFGEGSRLTVL.

V usage is TRBV10-3 and J usage is TRBJ2-7, with 7 bases lining up with TRBD2. This CDR3 has 14 amino acids. V lost 3 bases to trimming and J lost 4 bases; unmatched junction nucleotides: 6. The germline gives CDR1 ENHRY, CDR2 SYGVKD. For the CDR3, the DNA is TGTGCCATCAGTGAATTCGACGGGGGGTACGAGCAGTACGTC. Its protein is CAISEFDGGYEQYV.

V and J are TRBV6-1 and TRBJ1-6, with 9 nucleotides matching TRBD1. This CDR3 spans 17 amino acids. V shed 4 bases, J shed 4 bases, and the junction held 8 bases outside the gene matches. Germline lookup yields CDR1 MNHNS and CDR2 SASEGT. The CDR3 region is CASSVTGTGTYNSPLHF. In DNA, the CDR3 is TGTGCCAGCAGTGTAACCGGGACAGGGACATATAATTCACCCCTCCACTTT.

The chain is built from TRBV10-3 and TRBJ1-1; weak D call: TRBD1 (6 bases). In germline, CDR1 is ENHRY, CDR2 SYGVKD. The germline V and J ends were trimmed by 8 bases and 0 bases, with 13 bases remaining between them. The CDR3 sequence is 14 residues long. CDR3 bases: TGTGCCATCCGATCAGGACAGCTGAACACTGAAGCTTTCTTT. As protein: CAIRSGQLNTEAFF.

This rearrangement joins TRBV6-5 to TRBJ2-5; either TRBD1 or TRBD2 may supply D (5 bases each). The CDR3 totals 13 residues. V was trimmed by 6 bases and J by 4 bases, leaving 12 bases between them. Germline V gives CDR1 MNHEY, CDR2 SVGAGI. In nucleotides, the CDR3 is TGTGCCAGCAGACAACTAGGGGTAGAGACCCAGTACTTC. Its protein is CASRQLGVETQYF.

V usage is TRBV7-8 and J usage is TRBJ1-1; D is uncertain. V lost 5 bases to trimming and J lost 2 bases, with 3 bases between them. Germline V CDR1 and CDR2: SGHVS, FQNEAQ. The CDR3 sequence is 11 residues long. The CDR3 coding sequence is TGTGCCAGCAGCCTAAACACTGAAGCTTTCTTT. Amino acids: CASSLNTEAFF.

CDR3 DNA: TGTGCCAGCTCGGCAGGAGACCGGCCAACTAATGAAAAACTGTTTTTT. Encoded protein: CASSAGDRPTNEKLFF. The rearrangement links TRBV6-6 to TRBJ1-4; D remains ambiguous. Trimming removed 8 bases from V and 0 bases from J, with 16 bases in between. Germline CDR1 reads MNHNY; CDR2 reads SVGAGI (reference sequence). The CDR3 is 16 amino acids.

The J gene is TRBJ2-5, the V gene TRBV5-1; the D gene is possibly TRBD2 (5 bases). The CDR3 covers 15 residues. The V gene's germline CDR1 is SGHRS and CDR2 YFSETQ. Trimming took 2 bases from V and 1 from J, leaving 12 bases between them. The CDR3, as DNA: TGCGCCAGCAGCTTAGGAGGTGCAGTCCAAGAGACCCAGTACTTC. Translated, it gives CASSLGGAVQETQYF.

The chain recombines TRBV5-1 with TRBJ1-4, with 8 positions matching TRBD1. V dropped 4 bases and J dropped 8; count of bases not matched to a gene: 4. Germline assignment: CDR1 SGHRS and CDR2 YFSETQ. The CDR3 length is 13 residues. The CDR3 loop reads CASSHSGGEKLFF. The CDR3 coding sequence is TGCGCCAGCAGCCACTCAGGGGGCGAAAAACTGTTTTTT. The full variable domain, with the rest looked up from reference TRBV5-1 and TRBJ1-4, is KAGVTQTPRYLIKTRGQQVTLSCSPISGHRSVSWYQQTPGQGLQFLFEYFSETQRNKGNFPGRFSGRQFSNSRSEMNVSTLELGDSALYLCASSHSGGEKLFFGSGTQLSVL.

V usage is TRBV18 and J usage is TRBJ2-7; 8 bases agree with TRBD2. This CDR3 is 15 amino acids long. Germline CDR1 is KGHSH and CDR2 is LQKENI. The V gene end was trimmed by 4 bases and the J gene end by 3 bases; junction bases not matched to a gene: 8. This CDR3 reads CASSLSGDPLYEQYV. The CDR3 nucleotides are TGTGCCAGCTCACTTAGCGGGGATCCCCTCTACGAGCAGTACGTC.